This T cell receptor (beta chain) was captured by sequencing in a study of beta chain features in type 1 diabetes. Findings of the study overall: Cells with high TCR expression could be over-represented when cDNA is sequenced.

All of the isolated RNA was reverse transcribed, so expressed TCRB transcripts were sequenced. Generated by immunoSEQ multiplex PCR, the TCRdb table keeps only in-frame clones and is missing some. The sample contains about 900,000 clones, under 20% of which appear only once. This clone was picked up a small number of times. Its specificity is unknown. In total, each donor contributed a single heparinised blood draw that averaged around 0.12 L. Based on CD45RO/CCR7/CD25/CD127/CD95/CD27, CD4+ regulatory, stem cell-like memory, naive and central memory cells were sorted. The CDR3 has 15 amino acids. The junction had 6 bases not matched to a gene; V was cut back by 7 bases and J by 6 bases. Germline assignment: CDR1 MNHEY and CDR2 SMNVEV (reference sequence).

Sequencing input: naive CD4+ T cells from blood. J is TRBJ2-1 and V is TRBV27; 13 bases agree with TRBD2. The sequence was collected from a young woman in good health. CDR3 DNA sequence: TGTGCCAGCAACAGAGGGACTAGCGGGATCAATGAGCAGTTCTTC. Translation gives CASNRGTSGINEQFF.